The 12 T cell receptor beta chains below all came from one sample that was sequenced in a study of glioma-infiltrating T cells after dendritic cell vaccination. Time point denoted: after dendritic cell vaccination, including at tumor progression/relapse. Profiled with immunoSEQ multiplex PCR; TCRdb holds only in-frame clones, not every one. Of about 50,000 clones detected, roughly 90% appear once; the ten largest clones hold about 5%. Source: blood, taken after dendritic cell vaccination. The receptors were gathered from a human donor with glioblastoma.

In its sample, this clone was seen a few times. The J gene is TRBJ1-1, the V gene TRBV28, with unresolved D. The V gene lost 6 bases and the J gene lost 7 bases, with 18 bases spanning the gap. CDR3 size: 14 residues. CDR1 is MDHEN, CDR2 SYDVKM, per germline. CDR3 nucleotides: TGTGCCAGCAGCCCTCCCAGCGGCTGGAGTGAAGCTTTCTTT. Protein sequence: CASSPPSGWSEAFF.

The J gene is TRBJ2-1, the V gene TRBV9; D remains unclear. The germline V gene encodes CDR1 SGDLS and CDR2 YYNGEE. Trimming took 10 bases from V and 0 from J, leaving 11 bases between them. The CDR3 sequence is 13 residues long. CDR3 amino acids: CASHLSSYNEQFF. CDR3 bases: TGTGCCTCCCACCTTAGCTCCTACAATGAGCAGTTCTTC. The full variable domain, completed using reference TRBV9 and TRBJ2-1, is DSGVTQTPKHLITATGQRVTLRCSPRSGDLSVYWYQQSLDQGLQFLIQYYNGEERAKGNILERFSAQQFPDLHSELNLSSLELGDSALYFCASHLSSYNEQFFGPGTRLTVL.

As for this clone: Other DNA sequences in this specimen translate into the identical CDR3. The V call is TRBV27, the J call TRBJ1-5, with D tentatively TRBD1 (6 bases). V was trimmed by 8 bases and J by 5 bases, leaving 19 bases between them. The CDR3 length is 15 residues. The germline V gene has CDR1 MNHEY and CDR2 SMNVEV (reference sequence). CDR3 coding DNA: TGTGCCAGCGGAACGGACGCAGGGGCTCATCAGCCCCAGCATTTT. Protein sequence: CASGTDAGAHQPQHF.

The CDR3 reads CAISGGNRDPKLFF. In DNA, the CDR3 is TGTGCCATCAGTGGAGGGAACCGGGATCCAAAACTGTTTTTT. This sequence joins TRBV10-3 and TRBJ1-4; D gene unclear. Germline CDR1 and CDR2: ENHRY and SYGVKD. Trimming pared 4 bases from V and 10 bases from J, leaving 16 bases between. This CDR3 has 14 amino acids.

The chain uses TRBV7-2 and TRBJ1-6; D is undetermined. CDR3 size: 15 residues. The germline V and J ends were trimmed by 3 bases and 4 bases, with 10 bases remaining between them. CDR1 is SGHTA and CDR2 is FQGNSA in the germline V gene. This CDR3 reads CASSLDGGYNSPLHF. In nucleotides, the CDR3 is TGTGCCAGCAGCTTGGACGGAGGATATAATTCACCCCTCCACTTT.

This clone is a singleton in its sample. The rearrangement uses TRBV6-1 and TRBJ2-5; a possible D gene is TRBD2 (6 bases). CDR1 MNHNS and CDR2 SASEGT come from the germline V gene. The CDR3 runs to 15 residues. V was cut by 2 bases and J by 5 bases, with 15 bases left in between. CDR3 region: CASSERRVRGETQYF. CDR3 bases: TGTGCCAGCAGTGAACGGAGGGTACGAGGCGAGACCCAGTACTTC.

The V call is TRBV6-6, the J call TRBJ1-5; tentative D call: TRBD1 (5 bases). CDR1 MNHNY and CDR2 SVGAGI come from the germline V gene (reference sequence). V was clipped by 7 bases and J by 3 bases, with 13 bases between them. CDR3 size: 14 residues. The CDR3 spells CASTKRGNNQPQHF. The CDR3 DNA reads as TGTGCCAGCACAAAAAGGGGCAACAATCAGCCCCAGCATTTT.

The CDR3 sequence is CASSSWSVGELFF. CDR3 bases: TGTGCCAGCAGCTCCTGGAGTGTCGGGGAGCTGTTTTTT. The V call is TRBV9, the J call TRBJ1-3; no definite D call. Matching the DNA end better, TRBJ2-2 makes the J call doubtful. Looked up from germline, CDR1 is SGDLS and CDR2 is YYNGEE. CDR3 length: 13 residues.

This chain uses TRBV10-3 with TRBJ1-1, with a weak D call TRBD1 (5 bases). Trimming took 6 bases from V and 6 from J, leaving 26 bases between them. The CDR3 totals 17 residues. Germline loops: CDR1 ENHRY, CDR2 SYGVKD. The DNA for the CDR3 is TGTGCCATCAGAGGGCTGGGGGGGGTCCTTGATACCGCTGAAGCTTTCTTT. Translation gives CAIRGLGGVLDTAEAFF.

V and J are TRBV5-1 and TRBJ2-1; a weak D match, TRBD2 (5 bases). There are 17 residues in the CDR3. Trimming left V 0 bases short and J 7 bases short, with 20 bases between. Germline V gives CDR1 SGHRS, CDR2 YFSETQ. DNA for the CDR3: TGCGCCAGCAGCTTGGAGCTTCAGGTAGGGAGTGGGAATGAGCAGTTCTTC. It encodes CASSLELQVGSGNEQFF.

The rearrangement uses TRBV28 and TRBJ1-6; a possible D gene is TRBD1 (5 bases). CDR3 length equals 15 residues. CDR1 is MDHEN and CDR2 is SYDVKM in the germline V gene. Trimming took off 7 bases at V and 10 bases at J, with 20 bases between the two ends. DNA for the CDR3: TGTGCCAGCATTTGGAAGGGGCTTTTTGGGTCACCCCTCCACTTT. Translation: CASIWKGLFGSPLHF. Full variable domain (rest looked up from reference TRBV28 and TRBJ1-6): DVKVTQSSRYLVKRTGEKVFLECVQDMDHENMFWYRQDPGLGLRLIYFSYDVKMKEKGDIPEGYSVSREKKERFSLILESASTNQTSMYLCASIWKGLFGSPLHFGNGTRLTVT.

The chain carries TRBV5-5 and TRBJ2-1; 8 nucleotides agree with TRBD2. Per germline, CDR1 SGHKS and CDR2 YYEKEE (reference sequence). The CDR3 consists of 15 residues. The junction had 13 bases not matched to a gene; V was cut back by 7 bases and J by 7 bases. DNA for the CDR3: TGTGCCAGCGCCCCACTAGCGGCCGATTGGAATGAGCAGTTCTTC. It yields the protein CASAPLAADWNEQFF.